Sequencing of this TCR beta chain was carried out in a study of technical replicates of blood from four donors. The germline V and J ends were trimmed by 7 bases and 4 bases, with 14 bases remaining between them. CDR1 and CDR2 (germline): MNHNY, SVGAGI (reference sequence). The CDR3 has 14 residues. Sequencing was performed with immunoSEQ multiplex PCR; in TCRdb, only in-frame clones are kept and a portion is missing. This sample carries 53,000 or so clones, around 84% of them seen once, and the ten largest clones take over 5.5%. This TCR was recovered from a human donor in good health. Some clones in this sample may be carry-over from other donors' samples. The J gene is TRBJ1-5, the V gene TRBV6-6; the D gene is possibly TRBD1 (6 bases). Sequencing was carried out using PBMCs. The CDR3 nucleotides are TGTGCCAGCAATCCCGGGACACTGAATCAGCCCCAGCATTTT. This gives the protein CASNPGTLNQPQHF.